Each of the 27 T cell receptor beta chains below was sequenced from the same sample in a study of blood T cell repertoires in COVID-19. The protocol was immunoSEQ multiplex PCR, while the TCRdb copy is restricted to in-frame clones and leaves out a portion. The repertoire has about 140,000 clones, around 83% of them found once; the top ten carry around 1.5%. Sample: peripheral blood. These receptors came from a human donor in a cohort sampled during active COVID-19.

The V gene is TRBV19, the J gene TRBJ1-2, with D possibly TRBD1 on 5 matching bases. Trimming cost V 2 bases and J 3 bases, with 10 bases left between them. This CDR3 has 14 amino acids. Germline loops: CDR1 LNHDA, CDR2 SQIVND (reference sequence). CDR3 sequence reads: CASSIRGSDYGYTF. CDR3 sequence (DNA): TGTGCCAGTAGTATAAGGGGATCGGACTATGGCTACACCTTC.

The rearrangement joins TRBV5-1 to TRBJ2-5, with D unclear. The CDR3 contains 15 residues. Per the germline V gene, CDR1 is SGHRS and CDR2 is YFSETQ. The V end was cut by 0 bases, the J end by 4 bases, with 13 bases between. The CDR3 bases are TGCGCCAGCAGCTTGGCCGTGAGCAAAGTAGAGACCCAGTACTTC. It specifies CASSLAVSKVETQYF.

The chain employs TRBV18 and TRBJ2-5; no clear D. The CDR3 covers 12 residues. Germline assignment: CDR1 KGHSH and CDR2 LQKENI. V lost 2 bases and J lost 4, with 5 bases in between. The CDR3 here is CASSPAAETQYF. The CDR3, as DNA: TGTGCCAGCTCACCAGCGGCAGAGACCCAGTACTTC.

J is TRBJ1-2 and V is TRBV9; D gene unclear. Germline V gene sequence: CDR1 SGDLS, CDR2 YYNGEE. The CDR3 covers 12 residues. With 0 bases removed from V and 5 bases from J, the gap between germline ends came to 5 bases. Here the CDR3 DNA reads TGTGCCAGCAGCGTAGAACAATATGGCTACACCTTC. Protein: CASSVEQYGYTF.

The chain employs TRBV5-1 and TRBJ2-5; 12 bases line up with TRBD1. V shed 4 bases and J 4 bases; nucleotides not matched to a gene: 8. The CDR3 is made up of 16 amino acids. The germline CDR1 and CDR2 sequences are SGHRS and YFSETQ. The CDR3 coding sequence is TGCGCCAGCAGCAGGGACAGGGGGCGCATGAGAGAGACCCAGTACTTC. It translates to CASSRDRGRMRETQYF.

In this sample, this clone turned up a few times. The J gene is TRBJ1-4, the V gene TRBV5-4; TRBD1 might be the D (5 bases). The germline gives CDR1 SGHNT, CDR2 YYREEE (reference sequence). V was trimmed by 4 bases and J by 8 bases, leaving 18 bases between them. This CDR3 comprises 15 residues. CDR3 DNA: TGTGCCAGCAGCACCCGGCAGGGTGAAGGGGAAAAACTGTTTTTT. Protein: CASSTRQGEGEKLFF.

The chain uses TRBV18 and TRBJ2-1, with a weak D call TRBD2 (5 bases). This CDR3 has 15 amino acids. Germline V gives CDR1 KGHSH, CDR2 LQKENI. Trimming removed 2 bases at V and 4 bases at J, with 12 bases between. CDR3 amino acids: CASSPVAQRYNEQFF. The CDR3 coding sequence is TGTGCCAGCTCACCAGTCGCCCAGCGGTACAATGAGCAGTTCTTC.

This clone has more than one count but fewer than ten. The J gene is TRBJ2-1, the V gene TRBV4-2; the match to TRBD2 covers 8 bases. V was clipped by 1 base and J by 4 bases; unmatched bases: 3. The germline gives CDR1 LGHNA, CDR2 YNFKEQ. The CDR3 loop spans 15 amino acids. For the CDR3, the DNA is TGTGCCAGCAGCCAAGCGAGCGGGAGTTACAATGAGCAGTTCTTC. Encoded protein: CASSQASGSYNEQFF.

The chain couples TRBV7-9 to TRBJ2-3, with 10 bases identical to TRBD2. CDR3 length equals 16 residues. Trimming cost V 2 bases and J 5 bases; bases outside gene matches: 7. Looked up from germline, CDR1 is SEHNR and CDR2 is FQNEAQ (reference sequence). The CDR3 protein is CASSLRPSGSLDTQYF. In nucleotides, the CDR3 is TGTGCCAGCAGCTTAAGGCCTAGCGGGAGTTTAGATACGCAGTATTTT.

The chain is built from TRBV6-5 and TRBJ1-2; no clear D gene. CDR1 and CDR2 (germline): MNHEY, SVGAGI. Trimming took off 6 bases at V and 4 bases at J, with 15 bases between the two ends. There are 14 residues in the CDR3. The CDR3 loop is CASRRLQAVYGYTF. The CDR3 DNA follows: TGTGCCAGCAGACGCCTTCAGGCCGTCTATGGCTACACCTTC.

V and J are TRBV19 and TRBJ2-5; a possible D gene is TRBD2 (6 bases). Trimming cost V 5 bases and J 4 bases, with 20 bases left between them. This CDR3 has 16 residues. Germline V gene data show CDR1 as LNHDA and CDR2 as SQIVND (reference sequence). CDR3 nucleotide sequence: TGTGCCAGTAGTGGGGAGGCCGTCGGGTTATTAGAGACCCAGTACTTC. Amino acids: CASSGEAVGLLETQYF.

The CDR3 spells CASSTGFRTDSGNTIYF. CDR3 bases: TGTGCCAGTAGTACAGGGTTCAGGACAGACTCTGGAAACACCATATATTTT. The V gene is TRBV19, the J gene TRBJ1-3; D is perhaps TRBD1 (6 bases). V lost 4 bases, J lost 0 bases, and 16 bases lay in between. Germline CDR1 and CDR2: LNHDA and SQIVND (reference sequence). This CDR3 comprises 17 residues.

The chain carries TRBV5-1 and TRBJ2-7, with TRBD2 matching 9 bases. The germline V gene has CDR1 SGHRS and CDR2 YFSETQ. The CDR3 sequence is 15 residues long. J was trimmed by 7 bases and V by 4 bases; bases with no gene match: 12. DNA of the CDR3: TGCGCCAGCAGCCCCCGACTAGCGGTTGGAGGAGAGCAGTACTTC. Translation: CASSPRLAVGGEQYF.

This chain connects TRBV6-1 to TRBJ2-3; tentatively, D is TRBD2 (7 bases). Germline V gene lookup returns CDR1 MNHNS and CDR2 SASEGT. CDR3 length: 16 amino acids. V lost 4 bases and J lost 4, with 18 bases in between. CDR3 region: CASSGSAGGGADTQYF. The CDR3 DNA is TGTGCCAGCAGTGGGAGTGCCGGAGGGGGGGCAGATACGCAGTATTTT.

Only a few counts were recorded for this clone. V usage is TRBV7-2 and J usage is TRBJ2-1; 7 bases map to TRBD1. The CDR3 consists of 13 residues. J lost 6 bases, V lost 5 bases, and 4 bases had no gene match. Germline assignment: CDR1 SGHTA and CDR2 FQGNSA. The CDR3 DNA follows: TGTGCCAGCAGCATGGGACAGTTCAATGAGCAGTTCTTC. Translated, it gives CASSMGQFNEQFF.

The chain's CDR3 is CASSQARGVGYNEQFF. As DNA, the CDR3 is TGCGCCAGCAGCCAAGCCAGGGGAGTGGGATACAATGAGCAGTTCTTC. The rearrangement joins TRBV4-3 to TRBJ2-1; possible D gene TRBD1, 6 bases. CDR3 length: 16 amino acids. Trimming pared 1 base from V and 4 bases from J, leaving 14 bases between. Germline V gives CDR1 LGHNA, CDR2 YSLEER.

The V and J genes are TRBV3-1 (or the pseudogene TRBV3-2) and TRBJ2-3; D possibly corresponds to TRBD2 (5 bases). Germline lookup yields CDR1 LGHDT and CDR2 YNNKEL (reference sequence). The CDR3 runs 15 residues. The germline V and J ends were trimmed by 2 bases and 2 bases, with 11 bases remaining between them. In DNA form, the CDR3 reads TGTGCCAGCAGCCAATATCCAGCGGCCACAGATACGCAGTATTTT. Translation gives CASSQYPAATDTQYF.

The chain joins TRBV21-1 to TRBJ1-6; TRBD1 is the table's D call and was not checked against the DNA. TRBV21-1 is a recognized pseudogene. The CDR3 has 20 residues. In DNA form, the CDR3 reads TGTGCCAGCAGCCAAATGATCCTAATGGGGCGGAGCTCCTATAATTCACCCCTCCACTTT. It codes for CASSQMILMGRSSYNSPLHF.

The rearrangement joins TRBV28 to TRBJ2-7; 8 bases are shared with TRBD2. CDR1 is MDHEN and CDR2 is SYDVKM in the germline V gene. Unmatched junction bases numbered 10, after V lost 7 bases and J lost 2 bases. The CDR3 is made up of 15 amino acids. CDR3 nucleotides: TGTGCCAGCACCGCGGGGGGAGCCCGCACCTACGAGCAGTACTTC. Protein sequence: CASTAGGARTYEQYF.

The V and J genes are TRBV2 and TRBJ1-6; TRBD1 is a possible D gene (5 bases). CDR3 length equals 13 residues. From germline, CDR1 is SNHLY and CDR2 FYNNEI. V lost 5 bases, J lost 11 bases, and 13 bases lay in between. CDR3 DNA: TGTGCCAGCAGTTCGAGGAGGGACCCACCCCTCCACTTT. Amino acids: CASSSRRDPPLHF.

The V gene is TRBV6-6, the J gene TRBJ1-6; 7 bases are a match to TRBD1. Germline-derived CDR1 and CDR2 are MNHNY and SVGAGI (reference sequence). V was pared by 2 bases and J by 10 bases, with 2 bases of the junction left unmatched. This CDR3 has 13 residues. CDR3 DNA: TGTGCCAGCAGTTACGACAGGGTCTCACCCCTCCACTTT. Amino acids: CASSYDRVSPLHF.

The genes are TRBV19 and TRBJ1-1, with 8 bases matching TRBD1. The CDR3 is 22 amino acids. Trimming removed 7 bases from V and 1 base from J; junction bases left unmatched: 29. Germline loops: CDR1 LNHDA, CDR2 SQIVND (reference sequence). The CDR3, as DNA: TGTGCCAGTATATCTCTTTTTAGGGCAGGAAACCCGGCAGGGGGCGGGAACACTGAAGCTTTCTTT. Its translation: CASISLFRAGNPAGGGNTEAFF.

The chain combines TRBV5-1 with TRBJ1-3; 7 positions agree with TRBD1. There are 15 residues in the CDR3. Germline values: CDR1 SGHRS, CDR2 YFSETQ. The J segment lost 0 bases and the V segment lost 2 bases, leaving 2 bases of the junction unmatched. CDR3 nucleotides: TGCGCCAGCAGCTTAGACAGGGTCTCTGGAAACACCATATATTTT. This codes for CASSLDRVSGNTIYF.

This chain links TRBV7-9 with TRBJ2-1; perhaps TRBD2 as D (5 bases). Trimming shortened V by 5 bases and J by 5 bases, and 16 bases separated the two germline ends. Germline V lookup: CDR1 SEHNR, CDR2 FQNEAQ (reference sequence). The CDR3 covers 15 residues. CDR3 in DNA: TGTGCCAGCAGCCCTCCGGGAACGTCTCACAATGAGCAGTTCTTC. Translating gives CASSPPGTSHNEQFF.

Only one count was recorded for this clone. CDR3 protein: CASSDFRWQGFKDTQYF. The DNA for the CDR3 is TGTGCCAGCAGTGATTTCCGTTGGCAGGGTTTCAAAGATACGCAGTATTTT. The chain recombines TRBV2 with TRBJ2-3, with a possible D match to TRBD1 (5 bases). V gave up 3 bases and J gave up 5 bases, with 21 bases separating them. CDR3 length equals 17 residues. Germline assignment: CDR1 SNHLY and CDR2 FYNNEI.

Concerning this clone: A read error may explain this, as a much larger clone is one base away. The chain combines TRBV18 with TRBJ1-6, with D tentatively TRBD1 (5 bases). Germline V gives CDR1 KGHSH, CDR2 LQKENI. The CDR3 extends over 20 amino acids. The CDR3 protein is CASSSWGLRRDLLVGSPPHF. CDR3 DNA: TGTGCCAGCTCAAGCTGGGGACTCAGGAGAGATCTGTTAGTCGGGTCACCCCCCCACTTT.

The V call is TRBV16, the J call TRBJ1-2; D remains unclear. There are 12 residues in the CDR3. V lost 2 bases to trimming and J lost 4 bases, with 5 bases between them. Germline assignment: CDR1 KGHSY and CDR2 FQNENV. The CDR3 DNA is TGTGCCAGCAGCCAAGACATCTATGGCTACACCTTC. Translating gives CASSQDIYGYTF.